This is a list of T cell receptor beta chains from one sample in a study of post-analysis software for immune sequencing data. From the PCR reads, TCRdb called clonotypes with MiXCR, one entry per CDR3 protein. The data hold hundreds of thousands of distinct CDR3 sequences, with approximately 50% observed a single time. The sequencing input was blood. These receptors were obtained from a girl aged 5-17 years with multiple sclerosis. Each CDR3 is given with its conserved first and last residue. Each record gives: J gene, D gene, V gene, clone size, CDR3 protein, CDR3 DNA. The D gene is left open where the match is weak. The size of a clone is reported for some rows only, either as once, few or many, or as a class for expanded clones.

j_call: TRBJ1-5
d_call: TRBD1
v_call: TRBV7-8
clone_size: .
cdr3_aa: CASGTGLQPQHF
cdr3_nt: TGTGCCAGTGGGACAGGACTTCAGCCCCAGCATTTT

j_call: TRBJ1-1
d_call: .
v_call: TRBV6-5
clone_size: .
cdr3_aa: CAGSYPSHGNTEAFF
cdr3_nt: TGTGCCGGCAGTTACCCGTCCCACGGAAATACTGAAGCTTTCTTT

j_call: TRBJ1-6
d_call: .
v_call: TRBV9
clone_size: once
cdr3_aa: CASSVSFGGRGSPLHF
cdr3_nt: TGTGCCAGCAGCGTATCGTTCGGGGGCCGGGGCTCACCCCTCCACTTT

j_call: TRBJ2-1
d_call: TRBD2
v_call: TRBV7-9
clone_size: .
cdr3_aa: CASSPGAGGRGGEQFF
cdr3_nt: TGTGCCAGCAGCCCTGGTGCGGGAGGGCGGGGTGGTGAGCAGTTCTTC

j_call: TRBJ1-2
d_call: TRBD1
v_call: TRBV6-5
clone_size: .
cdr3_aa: CASKPTGVAGGYTF
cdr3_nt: TGTGCCAGCAAACCCACAGGGGTTGCTGGAGGCTACACCTTC

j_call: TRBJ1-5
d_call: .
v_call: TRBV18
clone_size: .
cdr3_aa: CASSPRETYSNQPQHF
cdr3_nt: TGTGCCAGCTCACCACGGGAAACTTATAGCAATCAGCCCCAGCATTTT

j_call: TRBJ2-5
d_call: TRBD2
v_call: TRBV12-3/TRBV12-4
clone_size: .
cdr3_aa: CASTRSGTGEQYF
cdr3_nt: TGTGCCAGCACCCGCAGCGGGACGGGAGAGCAGTACTTC

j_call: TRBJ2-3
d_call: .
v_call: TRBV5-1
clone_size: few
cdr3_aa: CASSADSSGDTQYF
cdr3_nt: TGCGCCAGCAGCGCGGACTCGTCCGGGGATACGCAGTATTTT

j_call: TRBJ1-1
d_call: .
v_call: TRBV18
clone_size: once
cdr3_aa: CASSPPSQFEAFF
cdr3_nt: TGTGCCAGCTCACCACCGTCTCAGTTTGAAGCTTTCTTT

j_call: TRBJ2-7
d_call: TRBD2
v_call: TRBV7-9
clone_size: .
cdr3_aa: CASSSLAGVNNEQYF
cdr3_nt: TGTGCCAGCAGCTCGCTAGCGGGAGTTAACAATGAGCAGTACTTC

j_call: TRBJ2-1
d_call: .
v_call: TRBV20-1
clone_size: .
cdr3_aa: CSAYEYEGEQFF
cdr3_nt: TGCAGTGCTTACGAATACGAGGGTGAGCAGTTCTTC

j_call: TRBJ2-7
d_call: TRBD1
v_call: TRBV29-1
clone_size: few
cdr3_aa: CSVVDRGQSYEQYF
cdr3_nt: TGCAGCGTTGTGGACAGGGGGCAATCCTACGAGCAGTACTTC

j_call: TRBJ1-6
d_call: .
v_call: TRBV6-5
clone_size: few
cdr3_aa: CASSARGIHNSPLHF
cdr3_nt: TGTGCCAGCAGTGCCCGCGGGATCCATAATTCACCCCTCCACTTT

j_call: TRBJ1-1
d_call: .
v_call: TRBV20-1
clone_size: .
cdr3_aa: CSARLKGAYTEAFF
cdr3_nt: TGCAGTGCTAGACTGAAAGGGGCTTACACTGAAGCTTTCTTT

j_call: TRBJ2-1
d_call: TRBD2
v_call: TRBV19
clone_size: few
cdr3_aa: CASSRRTSGLYNEQFF
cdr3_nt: TGTGCCAGTAGTCGTCGGACTAGCGGGCTGTACAATGAGCAGTTCTTC